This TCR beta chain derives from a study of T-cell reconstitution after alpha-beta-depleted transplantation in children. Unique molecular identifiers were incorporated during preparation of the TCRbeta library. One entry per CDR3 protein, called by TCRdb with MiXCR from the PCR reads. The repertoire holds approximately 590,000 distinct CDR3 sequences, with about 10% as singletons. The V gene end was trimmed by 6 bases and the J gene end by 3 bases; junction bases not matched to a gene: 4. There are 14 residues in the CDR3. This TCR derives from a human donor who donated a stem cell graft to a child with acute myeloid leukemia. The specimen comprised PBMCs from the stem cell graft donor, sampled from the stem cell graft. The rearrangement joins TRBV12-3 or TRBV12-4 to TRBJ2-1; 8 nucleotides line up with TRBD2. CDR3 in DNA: TGTGCCAGCAGGGGACTAGAGGGCTACAATGAGCAGTTCTTC. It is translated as CASRGLEGYNEQFF.